The 3 T cell receptor beta chains presented below share a single source sample, sequenced in a study of tumor and adjacent non-tumor tissue in lung cancer. The library came from three nested PCR rounds adapted from ARM-PCR protocols. Each CDR3 protein gets one entry after TCRdb re-called the multiplex PCR reads with MiXCR. The table includes 65,000 to 75,000 distinct CDR3 sequences, more than 65% detected once. This sample's RNA came from whole unsorted tissue. More than 3 cm separated this lung sample from the edge of the tumor. Sample: distant non-tumor lung tissue. The source is a man in his 60s with non-small cell lung cancer.

Concerning this clonotype: A read error may account for a junction end that differs from germline. The gene calls are TRBV12-3 or TRBV12-4 and TRBJ1-5; TRBD1 might be the D (6 bases). The CDR3 length is 13 residues. For the CDR3, the DNA is TGTGCCGGCAGCAACGACAGGACCCAGCCCCAGCATTTT. This sequence encodes CAGSNDRTQPQHF.

The V call is TRBV29-1, the J call TRBJ2-6; no firm D call. CDR3 length: 13 amino acids. The germline CDR1 and CDR2 sequences are SQVTM and ANQGSEA. Trimming shortened V by 3 bases and J by 0 bases, and 3 bases separated the two germline ends. The CDR3 DNA follows: TGCAGCGTTGAGGCCTCTGGGGCCAACGTCCTGACTTTC. It encodes CSVEASGANVLTF.

V gene TRBV4-2 combines with J gene TRBJ2-1, with D possibly TRBD1 on 6 matching bases. The V gene lost 1 base and the J gene lost 1 base, with 23 bases spanning the gap. The CDR3 loop spans 20 amino acids. Germline V gives CDR1 LGHNA, CDR2 YNFKEQ. The CDR3 sequence: CASSQGLQLTQGSSYNEQFF. CDR3 sequence (DNA): TGTGCCAGCAGCCAAGGACTTCAACTTACACAGGGTAGTTCCTACAATGAGCAGTTCTTC.